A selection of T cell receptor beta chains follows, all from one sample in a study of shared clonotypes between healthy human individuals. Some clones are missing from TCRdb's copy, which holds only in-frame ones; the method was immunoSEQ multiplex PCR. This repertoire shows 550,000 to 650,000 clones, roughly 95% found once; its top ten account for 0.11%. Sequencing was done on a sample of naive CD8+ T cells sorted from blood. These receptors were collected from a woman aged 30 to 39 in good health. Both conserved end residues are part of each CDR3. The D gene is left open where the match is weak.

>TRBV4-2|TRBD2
CASSQDAGVDTGELFF
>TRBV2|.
CASSEARLGVEQYF
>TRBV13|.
CASSSPDSSYNEQFF
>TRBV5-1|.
CASSLSGYNQPQHF
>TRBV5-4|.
CASSHGRDGYEQYF
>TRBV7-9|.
CASSFPGLEADTQYF
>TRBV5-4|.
CASSWGDGSSYEQYF
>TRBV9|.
CASSVGGSTNEKLFF
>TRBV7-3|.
CASSLTNQADARSGELFF
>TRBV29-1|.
CSVGGRNTEAFF
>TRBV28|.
CASSLFFTGELFF
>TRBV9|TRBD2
CASSVGTSPLEQYF
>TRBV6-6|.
CASRSASAYEQYF
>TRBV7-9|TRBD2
CASSPETSGRTDTQYF
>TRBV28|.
CASRLAHSSYEQYF
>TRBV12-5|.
CASGLSSGNTIYF
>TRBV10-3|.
CAISESMGREGYTF
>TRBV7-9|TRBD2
CASSPSLAGGSYEQYF
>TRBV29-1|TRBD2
CSVTAAGESGANVLTF
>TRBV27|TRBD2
CASSSLPGLADEQFF
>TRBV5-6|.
CASSFGGLYGYTF
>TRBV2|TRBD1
CASTGESIEAFF
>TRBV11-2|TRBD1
CASSLMTGFDEQYF
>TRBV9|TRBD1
CASSVGTEGNSPLHF
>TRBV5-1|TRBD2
CASSLRPGLAVYEQYF
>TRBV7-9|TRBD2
CASSSSGSLGDTQYF
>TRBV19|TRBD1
CASSTPTPGQGSFTF
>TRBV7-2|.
CASSTLGETYEQYF
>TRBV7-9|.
CASSLPGDEQYF
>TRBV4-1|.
CASSQDRRDQPQHF
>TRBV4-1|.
CASSHTVNYEQYF
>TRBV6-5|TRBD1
CASRIGGRDEQYF
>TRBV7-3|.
CASSLITEAFF
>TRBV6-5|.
CASSYSYGLATYEQYF
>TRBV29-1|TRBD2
CSVWPGLAGGEQFF
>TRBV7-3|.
CASSSEIGEQFF
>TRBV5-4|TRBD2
CASSLASGRAGEQYF
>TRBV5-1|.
CASSPRYLGNTQYF
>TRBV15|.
CATSRDRGGEQYF
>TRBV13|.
CASSQRQVGNTIYF
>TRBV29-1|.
CSVELSVQGDTQYF
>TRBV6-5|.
CASSEPSKPYNEQFF
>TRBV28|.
CASSSWDGENEKLFF
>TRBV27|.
CASSLNIGDEQFF
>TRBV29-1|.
CSAMAGDLENEKLFF
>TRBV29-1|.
CSVFSTDRSSYNEQFF
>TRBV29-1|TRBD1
CSVDEGAGTGELFF
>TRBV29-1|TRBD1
CSVDTGAYEQYF
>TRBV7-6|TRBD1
CASSPQQGYEQYF
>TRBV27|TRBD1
CASSLAGTGSEAFF
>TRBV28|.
CASIMTGFRTDEQFF
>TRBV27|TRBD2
CASSLFAGLAGFYEQYF
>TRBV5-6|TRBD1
CASSPGQTYEQYF
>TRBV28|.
CASSDIYQSYSNQPQHF
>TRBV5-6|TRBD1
CASSGDRDYEQYF
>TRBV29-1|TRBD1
CSVWTGSSYEQYF